This T cell receptor beta chain originates from a study of cytomegalovirus exposure and HLA in healthy donors. PCR used 60 Vbeta primers and 13 Jbeta primers. This table comes from immunoSEQ multiplex PCR, and its TCRdb copy is limited to in-frame clones, with some not included. The sample includes around 190,000 clones, about 78% of them seen just once. The CDR3 has 14 residues. Per the germline V gene, CDR1 is SGHTA and CDR2 is FQGTGA. V lost 5 bases to trimming and J lost 5 bases, with 15 bases between them. Donors likely had unrecorded immune exposures despite being nominally healthy when sampled.

The receptor's source is a woman in her thirties in good health and CMV-seronegative. V is TRBV7-3 and J is TRBJ2-5; TRBD2 is a possible D gene (7 bases). The sample taken for sequencing was PBMCs. CDR3 sequence reads: CASSPGGGRETQYF. In DNA form, the CDR3 reads TGTGCCAGCAGCCCAGGCGGGGGCAGGGAGACCCAGTACTTC.